This T cell receptor (beta chain) emerged from a study of blood T cell repertoires in COVID-19. Overall study context: Donors in the United States, Italy and Spain gave samples during acute or convalescent COVID-19. T cells, B-cell-depleted T cells, or PBMCs provided the cDNA or gDNA that served as material.

Per the authors' pipeline: Reference gene primer amplification yielded estimated nucleated cell counts. This table comes from immunoSEQ multiplex PCR, and its TCRdb copy is limited to in-frame clones, with some not included. The V and J calls and clone size were taken over from that table, and D and trimming were inferred from the DNA. The data hold approximately 170,000 clones, with over 75% observed a single time. Sequenced: peripheral blood. The sequence came from a man aged 55 to 70 with active or convalescent COVID-19.

CDR3 residues: CASSVGSRVAGANVLTF. CDR3 bases: TGTGCCAGCAGCGTAGGGTCCCGGGTAGCAGGGGCCAACGTCCTGACTTTC. This sequence joins TRBV9 and TRBJ2-6; D is undetermined. The CDR3 loop spans 17 amino acids. Between the trimmed V and J ends, which lost 0 bases and 4 bases, there was a span of 14 bases. The germline V gene encodes CDR1 SGDLS and CDR2 YYNGEE.